Listed below are T cell receptor beta chains from one sample, sequenced in a study of T cell changes during pregnancy in multiple sclerosis. The protocol was immunoSEQ multiplex PCR, while the TCRdb copy is restricted to in-frame clones and leaves out a portion. The top ten hold around 10% of the sample, which has some 30,000 clones, about 89% seen once. The sequences come from CD8+ T cells from peripheral blood mononuclear cells, collected in the third trimester of pregnancy. The receptors come from a female donor with multiple sclerosis, enrolled in a pregnancy study. The CDR3 runs from the conserved cysteine through the conserved F or W. A D gene is named only where the DNA matches it firmly. The listing skips clone size in some rows; elsewhere it reads once, few, many or a size class.

v_gene	d_gene	j_gene	abundance	CDR3nt	CDR3aa
TRBV11-3	TRBD2	TRBJ2-7	NA	TGTGCCAGCAGCCCCGGGACTAGCGGGAACCCCTACGAGCAGTACTTC	CASSPGTSGNPYEQYF
TRBV12-5	TRBD1	TRBJ2-1	few	TGTGCTAGTGGGTTGGACAGGGGCCCGTTGGGAGGCAATGAGCAGTTCTTC	CASGLDRGPLGGNEQFF
TRBV5-1	TRBD1	TRBJ1-1	few	TGCGCCAGCAGCTCTTACAGGGGGAAAGCTTTCTTT	CASSSYRGKAFF
TRBV6-1	NA	TRBJ1-2	NA	TGTGCCAGCAGAGGACAGACGTTGTATGGCTACACCTTC	CASRGQTLYGYTF
TRBV11-2	TRBD1	TRBJ1-2	once	TGTGCCAGCAGCTCACAGGGGGCTGTTAACTATGGCTACACCTTC	CASSSQGAVNYGYTF
TRBV6-5	TRBD1	TRBJ2-3	NA	TGTGCCAGCCGACAGGGGATAACAGATACGCAGTATTTT	CASRQGITDTQYF
TRBV6-6	TRBD1	TRBJ1-5	NA	TGTGCCAGCAGTTACTCGAGGCCAGGGGGTCAGCCCCAGCATTTT	CASSYSRPGGQPQHF
TRBV27	TRBD1	TRBJ1-2	NA	TGTGCCAGCAGTTTAGTGTCCACAGGGGCACACTATGGCTACACCTTC	CASSLVSTGAHYGYTF
TRBV27	NA	TRBJ1-1	NA	TGTGCCAGCAGTTACGTGGGGGGGGCGAGGACTGAAGCTTTCTTT	CASSYVGGARTEAFF
TRBV5-5	NA	TRBJ1-2	NA	TGTGCCAGCAGCTTGGTGCAGGGACTTAACTATGGCTACACCTTC	CASSLVQGLNYGYTF
TRBV4-1	NA	TRBJ2-1	NA	TGCGCCAGCAGCCAAGATCCAGGGTATGGGCAGTTCTTC	CASSQDPGYGQFF
TRBV7-3	NA	TRBJ2-3	NA	TGTGCCAGCAGCTTCCTCGGGGGCACAGATACGCAGTATTTT	CASSFLGGTDTQYF
TRBV27	NA	TRBJ2-4	NA	TGTGCCAGCAGTCCGAGGGGGGCCAAAAACATTCAGTACTTC	CASSPRGAKNIQYF
TRBV2	TRBD2	TRBJ2-1	NA	TGTGCCAGCAGTGAATTCCAGCGGGAGGGCTACGACAATGAGCAGTTCTTC	CASSEFQREGYDNEQFF
TRBV27	NA	TRBJ2-7	NA	TGTGCCAGCAGTTTATCTGGCAGGAGGGAGCAGTACTTC	CASSLSGRREQYF
TRBV30	TRBD2	TRBJ2-3	NA	TGTGCCTGGAGTGTTGGTTGGCGGGGGGGCGGAGAAGATACGCAGTATTTT	CAWSVGWRGGGEDTQYF
TRBV9	TRBD1	TRBJ2-7	NA	TGTGCCAGCAGCCTGGGAAAGGGGACAGGGCAGGACGAGCAGTACTTC	CASSLGKGTGQDEQYF
TRBV5-4	NA	TRBJ2-1	NA	TGTGCCAGCAGCTTAAGGGGTAACTACAATGAGCAGTTCTTC	CASSLRGNYNEQFF
TRBV9	TRBD1	TRBJ1-1	few	TGTGCCAGCAGCGAGGGGGACAGGATGAACACTGAAGCTTTCTTT	CASSEGDRMNTEAFF
TRBV27	TRBD2	TRBJ2-1	NA	TGTGCCAGCTATTACGCGGGGGGCCGAACCTACAATGAGCAGTTCTTC	CASYYAGGRTYNEQFF
TRBV27	NA	TRBJ1-1	NA	TGTGCCAGCAGTTTAGGGGACTACACTGAAGCTTTCTTT	CASSLGDYTEAFF
TRBV10-3	TRBD2	TRBJ2-7	once	TGTGCCATCAGCCGGGACTACTACGAGCAGTACTTC	CAISRDYYEQYF
TRBV2	TRBD2	TRBJ2-1	once	TGTGCCAGTTGTAATAGCGGGAGACCCAATGAGCAGTTCTTC	CASCNSGRPNEQFF
TRBV27	TRBD2	TRBJ2-1	NA	TGTGCCTCGGGACTAGTCCCCAATGAGCAGTTCTTC	CASGLVPNEQFF
TRBV27	NA	TRBJ2-1	NA	TGTGCCAGCAGCCTAAGCATGCCCAGGGAGCAGTTCTTC	CASSLSMPREQFF
TRBV4-1	NA	TRBJ2-5	NA	TGCGCCAGCAGCCAAGGAGGGCAAGAGACCCAGTACTTC	CASSQGGQETQYF
TRBV4-1	TRBD2	TRBJ2-1	NA	TGCGCCAGCAGCCTCCCCTTAAGCGGGAGTTCCTACAATGAGCAGTTCTTC	CASSLPLSGSSYNEQFF
TRBV6-1	TRBD1	TRBJ1-5	once	TGTGCCAGCAGTGGCCTTGGGACAGCTTTCAATCAGCCCCAGCATTTT	CASSGLGTAFNQPQHF
TRBV11-2	NA	TRBJ2-7	once	TGTGCCAGCAGCTTAGAAGCGGCCAGCTCCTACGAGCAGTACTTC	CASSLEAASSYEQYF
TRBV9	NA	TRBJ2-5	NA	TGTGCCAGCAGCCCGTCAGGGGAGACCCAGTACTTC	CASSPSGETQYF